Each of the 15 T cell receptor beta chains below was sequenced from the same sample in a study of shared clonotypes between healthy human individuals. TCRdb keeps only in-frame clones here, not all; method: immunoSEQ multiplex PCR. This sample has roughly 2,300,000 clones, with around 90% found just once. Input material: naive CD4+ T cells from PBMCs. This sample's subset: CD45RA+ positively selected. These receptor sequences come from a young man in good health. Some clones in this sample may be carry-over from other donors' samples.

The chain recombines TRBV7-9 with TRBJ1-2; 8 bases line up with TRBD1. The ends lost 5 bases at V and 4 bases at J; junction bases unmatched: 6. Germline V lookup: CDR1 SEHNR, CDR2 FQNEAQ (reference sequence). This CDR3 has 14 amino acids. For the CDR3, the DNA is TGTGCCAGCAGCCGGACAGGGCCCGCCTATGGCTACACCTTC. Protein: CASSRTGPAYGYTF. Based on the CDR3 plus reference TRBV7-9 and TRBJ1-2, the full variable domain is DTGVSQNPRHKITKRGQNVTFRCDPISEHNRLYWYRQTLGQGPEFLTYFQNEAQLEKSRLLSDRFSAERPKGSFSTLEIQRTEQGDSAMYLCASSRTGPAYGYTFGSGTRLTVV.

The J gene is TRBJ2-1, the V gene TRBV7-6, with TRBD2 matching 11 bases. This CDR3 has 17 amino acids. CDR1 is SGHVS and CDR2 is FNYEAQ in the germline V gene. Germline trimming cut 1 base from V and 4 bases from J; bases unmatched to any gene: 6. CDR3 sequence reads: CASSLGGGTSGYNEQFF. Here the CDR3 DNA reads TGTGCCAGCAGCTTAGGGGGGGGGACTAGCGGTTACAATGAGCAGTTCTTC.

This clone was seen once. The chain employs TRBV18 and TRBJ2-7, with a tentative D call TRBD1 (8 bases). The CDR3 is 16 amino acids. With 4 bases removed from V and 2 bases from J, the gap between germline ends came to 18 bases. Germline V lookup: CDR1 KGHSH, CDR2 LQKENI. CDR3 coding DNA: TGTGCCAGCTCACGCAAAACAGGGGGGGGCCCCTACGAGCAGTACTTC. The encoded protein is CASSRKTGGGPYEQYF.

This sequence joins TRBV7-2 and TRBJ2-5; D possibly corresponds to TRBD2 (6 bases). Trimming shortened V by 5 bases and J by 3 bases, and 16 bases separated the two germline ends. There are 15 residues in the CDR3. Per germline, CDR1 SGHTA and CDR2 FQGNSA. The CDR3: CASSTAPGVEETQYF. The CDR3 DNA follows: TGTGCCAGCAGCACGGCCCCGGGGGTGGAAGAGACCCAGTACTTC.

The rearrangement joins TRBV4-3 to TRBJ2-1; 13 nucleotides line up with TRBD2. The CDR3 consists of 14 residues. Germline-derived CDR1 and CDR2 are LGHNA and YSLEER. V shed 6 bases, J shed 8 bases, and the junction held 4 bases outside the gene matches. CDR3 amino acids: CASSRTSGRDEQFF. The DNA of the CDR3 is TGCGCCAGCAGTAGAACTAGCGGGAGGGATGAGCAGTTCTTC.

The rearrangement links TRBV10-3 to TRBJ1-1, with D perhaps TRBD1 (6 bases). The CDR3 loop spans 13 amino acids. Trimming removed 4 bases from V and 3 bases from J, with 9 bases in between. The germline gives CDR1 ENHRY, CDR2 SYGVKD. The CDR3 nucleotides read TGTGCCATCAGTGGGAGGGGGGACACTGAAGCTTTCTTT. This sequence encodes CAISGRGDTEAFF.

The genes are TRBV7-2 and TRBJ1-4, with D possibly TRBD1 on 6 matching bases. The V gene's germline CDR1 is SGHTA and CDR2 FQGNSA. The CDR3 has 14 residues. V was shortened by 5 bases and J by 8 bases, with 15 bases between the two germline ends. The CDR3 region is CASSPGGAGEKLFF. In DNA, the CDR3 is TGTGCCAGCAGCCCCGGGGGGGCGGGCGAAAAACTGTTTTTT.

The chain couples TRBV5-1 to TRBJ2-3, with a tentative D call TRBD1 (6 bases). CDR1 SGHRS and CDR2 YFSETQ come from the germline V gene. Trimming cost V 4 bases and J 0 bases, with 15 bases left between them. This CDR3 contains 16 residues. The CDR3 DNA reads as TGCGCCAGCAGCCGAGACAGGCGATTAAGCACAGATACGCAGTATTTT. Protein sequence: CASSRDRRLSTDTQYF.

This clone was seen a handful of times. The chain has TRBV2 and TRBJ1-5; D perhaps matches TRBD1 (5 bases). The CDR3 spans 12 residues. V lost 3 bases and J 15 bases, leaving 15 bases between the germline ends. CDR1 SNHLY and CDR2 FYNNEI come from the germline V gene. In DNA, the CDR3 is TGTGCCAGCAGTGACCACCAGGGCTGGCCGCATTTT. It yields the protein CASSDHQGWPHF.

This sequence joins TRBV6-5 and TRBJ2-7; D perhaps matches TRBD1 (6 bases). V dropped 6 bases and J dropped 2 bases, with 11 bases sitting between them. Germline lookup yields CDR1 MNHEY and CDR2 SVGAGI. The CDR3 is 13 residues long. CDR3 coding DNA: TGTGCCAGCAGCGGAACAGGGACCTACGAGCAGTACTTC. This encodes CASSGTGTYEQYF.

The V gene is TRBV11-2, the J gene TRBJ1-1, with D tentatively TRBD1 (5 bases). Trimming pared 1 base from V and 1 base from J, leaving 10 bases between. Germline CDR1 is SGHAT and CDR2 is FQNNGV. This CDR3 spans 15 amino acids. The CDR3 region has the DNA TGTGCCAGCAGCTTAGCGGGGGGACCGAACACTGAAGCTTTCTTT. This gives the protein CASSLAGGPNTEAFF.

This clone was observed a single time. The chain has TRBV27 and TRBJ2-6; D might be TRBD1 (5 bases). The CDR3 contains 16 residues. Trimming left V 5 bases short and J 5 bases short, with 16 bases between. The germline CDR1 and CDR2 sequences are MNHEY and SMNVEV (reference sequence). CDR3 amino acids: CASSPARTIWANVLTF. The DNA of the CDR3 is TGTGCCAGCAGTCCAGCACGGACAATCTGGGCCAACGTCCTGACTTTC. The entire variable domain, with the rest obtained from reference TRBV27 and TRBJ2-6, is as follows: EAQVTQNPRYLITVTGKKLTVTCSQNMNHEYMSWYRQDPGLGLRQIYYSMNVEVTDKGDVPEGYKVSRKEKRNFPLILESPSPNQTSLYFCASSPARTIWANVLTFGAGSRLTVL.

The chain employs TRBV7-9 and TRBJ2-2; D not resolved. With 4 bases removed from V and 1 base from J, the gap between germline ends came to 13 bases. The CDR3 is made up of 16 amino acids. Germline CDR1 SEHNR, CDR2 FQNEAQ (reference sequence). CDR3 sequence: CASSSAVNRNTGELFF. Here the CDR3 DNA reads TGTGCCAGCAGCTCCGCCGTTAACAGGAACACCGGGGAGCTGTTTTTT.

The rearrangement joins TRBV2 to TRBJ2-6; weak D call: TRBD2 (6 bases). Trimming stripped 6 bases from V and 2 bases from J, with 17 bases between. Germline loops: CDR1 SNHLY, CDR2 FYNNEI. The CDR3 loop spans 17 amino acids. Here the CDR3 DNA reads TGTGCCAGCAGCTTTATGGTAGGAGGGACTGGGGCCAACGTCCTGACTTTC. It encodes CASSFMVGGTGANVLTF.

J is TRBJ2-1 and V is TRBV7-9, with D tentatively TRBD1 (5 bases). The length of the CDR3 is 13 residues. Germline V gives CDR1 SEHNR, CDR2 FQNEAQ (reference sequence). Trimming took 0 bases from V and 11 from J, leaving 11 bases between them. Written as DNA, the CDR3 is TGTGCCAGCAGCTTAGCGCATTGGGGCAAGCAGTTCTTC. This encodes CASSLAHWGKQFF.